A selection of T cell receptor beta chains follows, all from one sample in a study of cytomegalovirus exposure and HLA in healthy donors. Profiling relied on immunoSEQ multiplex PCR, and the TCRdb table lists in-frame clones only, not all of them. The sample lists about 200,000 clones, around four fifths seen once, with roughly 5.5% in the top ten. The sequenced material came from PBMCs. Every receptor here comes from a woman aged 18-29 years in good health and CMV-seronegative. Both conserved end residues are part of each CDR3. Fields, in order: clone size, J gene, V gene, D gene, CDR3 DNA, CDR3 protein. The D gene is left open where the match is weak. Size values are once, few and many counts, or a class for expanded clones, and some rows have none.

>few|TRBJ1-2|TRBV5-4|TRBD1
TGTGCCAGCAGAAACCGGGACAGGGGGCTAGAAGGCTACACCTTC
CASRNRDRGLEGYTF
>NA|TRBJ2-7|TRBV30|NA
TGTGCCTCTGCTAGCGCTCGGTACGAGCAGTACTTC
CASASARYEQYF
>NA|TRBJ1-2|TRBV11-1|TRBD1
TGTGCCAGCAGCTTCGACAGGGGAGAGAACTATGGCTACACCTTC
CASSFDRGENYGYTF
>few|TRBJ1-4|TRBV6-5|NA
TGTGCCAGCAGTTCGACACGGACTAATGAAAAACTGTTTTTT
CASSSTRTNEKLFF
>NA|TRBJ2-1|TRBV7-2|TRBD2
TGTGCCAGCAGCCGTGGACTAGCGGGAGGGCTAGGAGGGAATGAGCAGTTCTTC
CASSRGLAGGLGGNEQFF
>NA|TRBJ2-7|TRBV6-1|TRBD1
TGTGCCAGCAGTCGTATAAAGACAGGGAACTACGAGCAGTACTTC
CASSRIKTGNYEQYF
>NA|TRBJ2-7|TRBV5-1|NA
TGCGCCAGCAGCTTGAGTAGCGGACACTCCTACGAGCAGTACTTC
CASSLSSGHSYEQYF
>NA|TRBJ1-1|TRBV30|TRBD1
TGTGCCTGGAGTGTGGGACAGGGGGTATCTGAAGCTTTCTTT
CAWSVGQGVSEAFF
>NA|TRBJ2-5|TRBV5-1|TRBD1
TGCGCCAGCAACTCCGGGACAGGGGAAGAGACCCAGTACTTC
CASNSGTGEETQYF
>NA|TRBJ1-2|TRBV7-9|NA
TGTGCCAGCAGCTTAGGGGGGCGTGACTATGGCTACACCTTC
CASSLGGRDYGYTF
>once|TRBJ2-3|TRBV9|NA
TGTGCCAGCACCCGCGGGACGTCAACAGATACGCAGTATTTT
CASTRGTSTDTQYF
>NA|TRBJ1-1|TRBV6-1|NA
TGTGCCAGCAGTGACTCAGGCAGAGGACGAGCTTTCTTT
CASSDSGRGRAFF
>NA|TRBJ1-2|TRBV10-3|NA
TGTGCCATCAGTGAAGGAGTAAACTATGGCTACACCTTC
CAISEGVNYGYTF
>NA|TRBJ1-2|TRBV2|NA
TGTGCCAGCAGTGGGGCAAGGGAGTGGGAGCGTGGCTACACCTTC
CASSGAREWERGYTF
>NA|TRBJ1-1|TRBV5-6|TRBD1
TGTGCCAGCAGCCGACGACAGGGCGTGAACACTGAAGCTTTCTTT
CASSRRQGVNTEAFF
>NA|TRBJ2-1|TRBV6-5|TRBD2
TGTGCCAGCAGTCGAGGACTAGCGCCCTACAATGAGCAGTTCTTC
CASSRGLAPYNEQFF
>NA|TRBJ1-2|TRBV5-1|NA
TGCGCCAGCAGCTTGAGTCGGGGCGCCAGCTATGGCTACACCTTC
CASSLSRGASYGYTF
>NA|TRBJ2-5|TRBV30|TRBD1
TGTGCCCAGGGACAGGGGACAGAGACCCAGTACTTC
CAQGQGTETQYF
>NA|TRBJ2-2|TRBV6-1|NA
TGTGCCAGCAGTGAAGCGCAGGGGACCGGGGAGCTGTTTTTT
CASSEAQGTGELFF
>once|TRBJ2-1|TRBV13|TRBD1
TGTGCCAGCAGCCAAGACAGGGGGCGACGGAATGAGCAGTTCTTC
CASSQDRGRRNEQFF
>NA|TRBJ1-5|TRBV19|NA
TGTGCCAGCGGACAGAGCCTCTATAGCAATCAGCCCCAGCATTTT
CASGQSLYSNQPQHF
>NA|TRBJ2-1|TRBV27|NA
TGTGCCACCAGGGACCCCGATGGCAATGAGCAGTTCTTC
CATRDPDGNEQFF
>few|TRBJ1-5|TRBV10-1|NA
TGCGCCAGCAGTGGGACGGGGCCGTATAGCAATCAGCCCCAGCATTTT
CASSGTGPYSNQPQHF
>NA|TRBJ1-2|TRBV7-8|TRBD1
TGTGCCAGCAGCCCGAGACAGGGAGACGGCTACACCTTC
CASSPRQGDGYTF
>NA|TRBJ1-2|TRBV6-5|NA
TGTGCGTCTAGGGGAACTACGTACTATGGCTACACCTTC
CASRGTTYYGYTF
>NA|TRBJ2-1|TRBV7-9|TRBD1
TGTGCCAGCAGCTTACGGACAGGGGGGTTCTTC
CASSLRTGGFF
>NA|TRBJ1-4|TRBV30|TRBD1
TGTGCCTGGAGTTGGGGCCAGGGGGCGGAAAAACTGTTTTTT
CAWSWGQGAEKLFF
>NA|TRBJ1-2|TRBV9|NA
TGTGCCAGCAGCGTAGGTAGAAATAGGCCTAACTATGGCTACACCTTC
CASSVGRNRPNYGYTF
>NA|TRBJ2-3|TRBV29-1|TRBD1
TGCAGCGTTGGACAGGGGACGATGACAGATACGCAGTATTTT
CSVGQGTMTDTQYF
>NA|TRBJ2-3|TRBV27|NA
TGTGCCAGCAGAGGTCTGGGCGGGGCCATAACAGATACGCAGTATTTT
CASRGLGGAITDTQYF
>NA|TRBJ1-1|TRBV6-1|NA
TGTGCCAGCAGTGAAGGGACATTGAACACTGAAGCTTTCTTT
CASSEGTLNTEAFF
>NA|TRBJ2-7|TRBV6-1|TRBD1
TGTGCCAGCCGGGGACAGGGCAGAGACGAGCAGTACTTC
CASRGQGRDEQYF
>NA|TRBJ2-7|TRBV29-1|TRBD1
TGCAGCATTCGGACAGGGTTTTCCTACGAGCAGTACTTC
CSIRTGFSYEQYF
>few|TRBJ2-1|TRBV28|NA
TGTGCCAGCAGTCCTATAGGACACGGTGAGCAGTTCTTC
CASSPIGHGEQFF
>NA|TRBJ1-1|TRBV6-5|NA
TGTGCCAGCAGTTACGAAGGGGGCACTGAAGCTTTCTTT
CASSYEGGTEAFF